Listed below are T cell receptor beta chains from one sample, sequenced in a study of CD8+CD57+ T cells in acquired aplastic anemia. Via MiXCR, TCRdb re-called the reads, giving one row per CDR3 protein. The data contain around 430,000 distinct CDR3 sequences, around 30% of them seen just once; the ten biggest clones take up 0.82%. The material sequenced was sorted CD4+, CD8+, or CD8+CD57+ T cells (not recorded which) from PBMCs. The receptor source for this set is a human donor with aplastic anemia. Each CDR3 is given with its conserved first and last residue. The D gene is left open where the match is weak. The listing skips clone size in some rows; elsewhere it reads once, few, many or a size class.

J gene: TRBJ2-1
D gene: TRBD2
V gene: TRBV10-3
clone size: many
CDR3 DNA: TGTGCCATCAGTGAGGGACTAGGCCCCCCTAAGATTGAGCAGTTCTTC
CDR3 protein: CAISEGLGPPKIEQFF

J gene: TRBJ1-5
D gene: .
V gene: TRBV24-1
clone size: .
CDR3 DNA: TGTGCCACCAGTTGTCCGGGGTCTTCTCGGCCCCAGCATTTT
CDR3 protein: CATSCPGSSRPQHF

J gene: TRBJ1-6
D gene: TRBD1
V gene: TRBV5-1
clone size: .
CDR3 DNA: TGCGCCAGCAGCTCGACGACAGGGGGCTATAATTCACCCCTCCACTTT
CDR3 protein: CASSSTTGGYNSPLHF

J gene: TRBJ2-7
D gene: .
V gene: TRBV7-2
clone size: many
CDR3 DNA: TGTGCCAGCAGTTATACCGGGACAAATGACTACGAGCAGTACTTC
CDR3 protein: CASSYTGTNDYEQYF

J gene: TRBJ2-7
D gene: TRBD1
V gene: TRBV11-2
clone size: few
CDR3 DNA: TGTGCCAGCAGACGGAACCGGGACAGCTCCTACGAGCAGTACTTC
CDR3 protein: CASRRNRDSSYEQYF

J gene: TRBJ1-1
D gene: TRBD1
V gene: TRBV15
clone size: .
CDR3 DNA: TGTGCCACCAGCAGAGGGGTCCGGGACAGCAACACTGAAGCTTTCTTT
CDR3 protein: CATSRGVRDSNTEAFF

J gene: TRBJ1-5
D gene: .
V gene: TRBV7-9
clone size: many
CDR3 DNA: TGTGCCAGCAGCTGGGGGGACGGCCGCCAGCATTTT
CDR3 protein: CASSWGDGRQHF

J gene: TRBJ1-1
D gene: .
V gene: TRBV2
clone size: .
CDR3 DNA: TGTGCCAGCAGTTTATTCAGAAACACTGAAGCTTTCTTT
CDR3 protein: CASSLFRNTEAFF

J gene: TRBJ1-5
D gene: TRBD1
V gene: TRBV12-3/TRBV12-4
clone size: many
CDR3 DNA: TGTGCCAGCAGGGGAGGACAGGGTACCCAGCATTTT
CDR3 protein: CASRGGQGTQHF

J gene: TRBJ1-1
D gene: .
V gene: TRBV6-1
clone size: .
CDR3 DNA: TGTGCCAGCAAAGGAACAGGTTTTGAAGCTTTCTTT
CDR3 protein: CASKGTGFEAFF

J gene: TRBJ2-5
D gene: .
V gene: TRBV19
clone size: few
CDR3 DNA: TGTGCCAGTAGTAAGGTTTTCGAAGAGACCCAGTACTTC
CDR3 protein: CASSKVFEETQYF

J gene: TRBJ1-3
D gene: .
V gene: TRBV19
clone size: .
CDR3 DNA: TGTGCCAGTAGTACCGGCCTTACCTCTGGAAACACCATATATTTT
CDR3 protein: CASSTGLTSGNTIYF

J gene: TRBJ1-2
D gene: TRBD1
V gene: TRBV6-1
clone size: .
CDR3 DNA: TGTGCCAGTACCTTGTCGGGGACAGGGATTGTTTATGGCTACACCTTC
CDR3 protein: CASTLSGTGIVYGYTF

J gene: TRBJ1-3
D gene: .
V gene: TRBV9
clone size: .
CDR3 DNA: TGTGCCAGCGGGGGAGGGGTTCCCTCTGGAAACACCATATATTTT
CDR3 protein: CASGGGVPSGNTIYF

J gene: TRBJ2-3
D gene: TRBD2
V gene: TRBV5-8
clone size: many
CDR3 DNA: TGTGCCAGTAGCGGGAGAGACACAGATACGCAGTATTTT
CDR3 protein: CASSGRDTDTQYF

J gene: TRBJ2-6
D gene: .
V gene: TRBV2
clone size: .
CDR3 DNA: TGTGCCAGCAGTCGCGACTGGGGCACTGAAGCTTTC
CDR3 protein: CASSRDWGTEAF

J gene: TRBJ2-7
D gene: .
V gene: TRBV24-1
clone size: many
CDR3 DNA: TGTGCCACCGATCAAGTCTCCTACGAGCAGTACTTC
CDR3 protein: CATDQVSYEQYF

J gene: TRBJ1-2
D gene: .
V gene: TRBV20-1
clone size: many
CDR3 DNA: TGCAGTGCTAGGGACGGGCCAGGCTACACCTTC
CDR3 protein: CSARDGPGYTF

J gene: TRBJ1-5
D gene: .
V gene: TRBV11-2
clone size: .
CDR3 DNA: TGTGCCAGCAGCTTAGACAGGGAACCCAATCAGCCCCAGCATTTT
CDR3 protein: CASSLDREPNQPQHF

J gene: TRBJ1-5
D gene: .
V gene: TRBV19
clone size: many
CDR3 DNA: TGTGCCAGTAGTCCAGGACAGAGCAATCAGCCCCAGCATTTT
CDR3 protein: CASSPGQSNQPQHF

J gene: TRBJ2-7
D gene: .
V gene: TRBV15
clone size: many
CDR3 DNA: TGTGCCACCAGCAGAGTCAGAACTCCTTACGAGCAGTACTTC
CDR3 protein: CATSRVRTPYEQYF

J gene: TRBJ2-3
D gene: TRBD1
V gene: TRBV5-4
clone size: .
CDR3 DNA: TGTGCCAGCAGCTTGCCGAGACAGGGGGTGGGAGATACGCAGTATTTT
CDR3 protein: CASSLPRQGVGDTQYF

J gene: TRBJ1-2
D gene: TRBD1
V gene: TRBV25-1
clone size: many
CDR3 DNA: TGTGCCAGCAGTGAACGGGACAGCCCGTTC
CDR3 protein: CASSERDSPF

J gene: TRBJ2-7
D gene: .
V gene: TRBV25-1
clone size: .
CDR3 DNA: TGTGCCAGCAGCAGTGTGACAGGGAGGAACGAGCAGTACTTC
CDR3 protein: CASSSVTGRNEQYF

J gene: TRBJ1-2
D gene: .
V gene: TRBV5-1
clone size: .
CDR3 DNA: TGCGCCAGCAGCGCGGGGGGGGGAGGCCACACCTTC
CDR3 protein: CASSAGGGGHTF

J gene: TRBJ1-1
D gene: TRBD1
V gene: TRBV29-1
clone size: .
CDR3 DNA: TGCAGCCCCCCCGGGACAGAGTACACTGAAGCTTTCTTT
CDR3 protein: CSPPGTEYTEAFF

J gene: TRBJ1-3
D gene: .
V gene: TRBV5-1
clone size: few
CDR3 DNA: TGCGCCAGCAGCGGAACAGGAGCCTCTGGAAACACCATATATTTT
CDR3 protein: CASSGTGASGNTIYF

J gene: TRBJ1-5
D gene: .
V gene: TRBV7-2
clone size: many
CDR3 DNA: TGTGCCAGCAGCCGGGACATTCCGGGTCAGCCCCAGCATTTT
CDR3 protein: CASSRDIPGQPQHF

J gene: TRBJ2-7
D gene: TRBD2
V gene: TRBV9
clone size: few
CDR3 DNA: TGTGCCAGCAGTGCCGGGACTAGCGGGGGGGCTTCTCGCTACGAGCAGTACTTC
CDR3 protein: CASSAGTSGGASRYEQYF

J gene: TRBJ1-1
D gene: .
V gene: TRBV7-9
clone size: few
CDR3 DNA: TGTGCCACCTGGACAGCTGAAGCTTTCTTT
CDR3 protein: CATWTAEAFF

J gene: TRBJ2-7
D gene: TRBD1
V gene: TRBV19
clone size: .
CDR3 DNA: TGTGCCAGTAGTATCCAGACAGGGGGCGCGGACGAGCAGTACTTC
CDR3 protein: CASSIQTGGADEQYF

J gene: TRBJ1-5
D gene: .
V gene: TRBV12-3/TRBV12-4
clone size: many
CDR3 DNA: TGTGCCAGCAGTTTGGGGGACAATCAGCCCCAGCATTTT
CDR3 protein: CASSLGDNQPQHF

J gene: TRBJ2-1
D gene: .
V gene: TRBV20-1
clone size: .
CDR3 DNA: TGCAGTGCTCCTCCAGGGGGGAAGGACAATGAGCAGTTCTTC
CDR3 protein: CSAPPGGKDNEQFF

J gene: TRBJ2-7
D gene: .
V gene: TRBV2
clone size: .
CDR3 DNA: TGTGCCAGCTCCATGTCGGTTGGTTTCTCCTACGAGCAGTACTTC
CDR3 protein: CASSMSVGFSYEQYF

J gene: TRBJ1-6
D gene: .
V gene: TRBV4-2
clone size: .
CDR3 DNA: TGTGCCAGCAGCCAGGACAGCTTAAGGAGCTCCTATAATTCACCCCTCCACTTT
CDR3 protein: CASSQDSLRSSYNSPLHF

J gene: TRBJ2-5
D gene: .
V gene: TRBV2
clone size: .
CDR3 DNA: TGTGCCAGCAGTGGGGACTGGCGGCAAGAGACCCAGTACTTC
CDR3 protein: CASSGDWRQETQYF

J gene: TRBJ1-3
D gene: .
V gene: TRBV9
clone size: many
CDR3 DNA: TGTGCCAGCAGCGCGCCGGGGCTCACCATATATTTT
CDR3 protein: CASSAPGLTIYF

J gene: TRBJ1-2
D gene: TRBD1
V gene: TRBV10-3
clone size: .
CDR3 DNA: TGTGCCTTCTGGACAGGGGGCGTTGGTGGCTACACCTTC
CDR3 protein: CAFWTGGVGGYTF

J gene: TRBJ2-7
D gene: .
V gene: TRBV5-5
clone size: .
CDR3 DNA: TGTGCCAGCCGTTCTCCGGGACGGGGGCTAGAGCAGTACTTC
CDR3 protein: CASRSPGRGLEQYF